The 25 T cell receptor beta chains below all came from one sample that was sequenced in a study of PD-1 blockade in classical Hodgkin lymphoma (dated by TCRdb to 2020 to 2021). The receptor library was made with the immunoSEQ multiplex PCR assay. TCRdb retrieved this table from immuneACCESS and kept in-frame rearrangements only. Not all clones are present; in checked studies, unresolved V genes account for under half, and no reason is known for the remainder. The sample table contains roughly 35,000 clones; only one count was recorded for 80% to 95% of them. Jointly, the top ten make up 0.3% of the sample. The time point label for this specimen denotes: cycle 4 day 1 (C4D1), after less than seven weeks of nivolumab. Every trial patient had relapsed after autologous stem cell transplantation, and cohorts A, B and C differed in prior brentuximab vedotin exposure. Magnetic negative selection with a Miltenyi CD4+ T cell isolation kit was used to purify CD4+ T cells from thawed PBMCs.

The sample here was CD4+ T cells from blood, taken before the fourth cycle of nivolumab. These receptors all come from a human donor with classical Hodgkin lymphoma.

The rearrangement uses TRBV28 and TRBJ1-1; D ambiguous. The CDR3 runs to 11 residues. Germline V gives CDR1 MDHEN, CDR2 SYDVKM. The CDR3, as DNA: TGTGTGACCAGGATAAACACTGAAGCTTTCTTT. It codes for CVTRINTEAFF.

The chain links TRBV30 to TRBJ1-1, with D hard to call. CDR1 is GTSNPN, CDR2 SVGIG, per germline (reference sequence). V shed 3 bases and J shed 3 bases, with 8 bases lying between them. The CDR3 covers 12 residues. The DNA of the CDR3 is TGTGCCTGGAGCCTACAGTACACTGAAGCTTTCTTT. The encoded protein is CAWSLQYTEAFF.

This clone was seen a handful of times. The CDR3 nucleotides are TGTGCCAGCAGCCCGGGATGGGGGAGTAATGAAGCTTTCTTT. Encoded protein: CASSPGWGSNEAFF. This rearrangement joins TRBV7-9 to TRBJ1-1, with D perhaps TRBD1 (5 bases). Germline CDR1 SEHNR, CDR2 FQNEAQ (reference sequence). V was pared by 5 bases and J by 7 bases, with 17 bases between. The CDR3 covers 14 residues.

The chain couples TRBV5-1 to TRBJ2-7, with 8 bases that match TRBD1. Germline V CDR1 and CDR2: SGHRS, YFSETQ. The CDR3 has 14 residues. Trimming took 5 bases from V and 3 from J; bases not matched to a gene: 7. The CDR3 DNA follows: TGCGCCAGCAGGGAAGCGGACAGGGACTACGAGCAGTACTTC. It encodes CASREADRDYEQYF.

The chain links TRBV28 to TRBJ1-1, with D hard to call. Germline lookup yields CDR1 MDHEN and CDR2 SYDVKM. The CDR3 spans 16 residues. The germline V and J ends were trimmed by 0 bases and 2 bases, with 13 bases remaining between them. CDR3 nucleotide sequence: TGTGCCAGCAGTTTATGGATAGGAGACGGTAACACTGAAGCTTTCTTT. Its protein product is CASSLWIGDGNTEAFF.

The CDR3, as DNA: TGTGCCAGCAGCTTAGGACAGGGTCTCCTCAATGAAAAACTGTTTTTT. Amino acids: CASSLGQGLLNEKLFF. This chain joins TRBV5-8 and TRBJ1-4; 8 bases map to TRBD1. The CDR3 contains 16 residues. V lost 2 bases and J lost 5; bases outside the gene matches: 8. Germline V gene data show CDR1 as SGHTS and CDR2 as YDEGEE.

The chain has TRBV18 and TRBJ2-7; the match to TRBD1 covers 8 bases. V lost 5 bases, J lost 7 bases, and 7 bases stayed unmatched. Germline CDR1 reads KGHSH; CDR2 reads LQKENI. This CDR3 has 13 amino acids. CDR3 loop: CASSSWTGREQYF. CDR3 coding DNA: TGTGCCAGCTCATCATGGACAGGGCGGGAGCAGTACTTC.

The chain is built from TRBV6-1 and TRBJ2-5; D is undetermined. The V end was cut by 2 bases, the J end by 1 base, with 5 bases between. The CDR3 totals 13 residues. Germline V gene sequence: CDR1 MNHNS, CDR2 SASEGT. The CDR3 DNA follows: TGTGCCAGCAGTGAACTCGCCCAAGAGACCCAGTACTTC. Translated: CASSELAQETQYF.

V usage is TRBV5-1 and J usage is TRBJ2-7; TRBD2 matches 10 bases. Germline loops: CDR1 SGHRS, CDR2 YFSETQ. Trimming at V came to 0 bases and at J to 4 bases, leaving 4 bases not matched to a gene. The CDR3 spans 15 residues. This chain's CDR3 is CASSLGASGSYEQYF. In DNA form, the CDR3 reads TGCGCCAGCAGCTTGGGGGCTAGCGGGAGTTACGAGCAGTACTTC. The full variable domain, completed using reference TRBV5-1 and TRBJ2-7, is KAGVTQTPRYLIKTRGQQVTLSCSPISGHRSVSWYQQTPGQGLQFLFEYFSETQRNKGNFPGRFSGRQFSNSRSEMNVSTLELGDSALYLCASSLGASGSYEQYFGPGTRLTVT.

This chain connects TRBV6-1 to TRBJ2-7; no clear D. Germline CDR1 MNHNS, CDR2 SASEGT. The CDR3 contains 13 residues. Deletions cut 6 bases from V and 2 bases from J, with 11 bases between. CDR3 loop: CASRDGEPYEQYF. CDR3 bases: TGTGCCAGCAGGGACGGCGAACCCTACGAGCAGTACTTC.

This sequence joins TRBV10-2 and TRBJ2-7; D call uncertain. Germline CDR1 is WSHSY and CDR2 is SAAADI. The CDR3 sequence is 13 residues long. The V end lost 4 bases, the J end lost 2 bases, and 9 bases lay between the germline ends. The CDR3 region has the DNA TGCGCCAGCAGTGTGGTAGGAACCTACGAGCAGTACTTC. Its translation is CASSVVGTYEQYF.

This clone is labeled as medium-sized. The chain carries TRBV9 and TRBJ1-3, with D possibly TRBD1 on 5 matching bases. Trimming pared 1 base from V and 4 bases from J, leaving 12 bases between. This CDR3 comprises 15 residues. The germline CDR1 and CDR2 sequences are SGDLS and YYNGEE. The CDR3 nucleotides are TGTGCCAGCAGCGTAACGACAGCCGGCGGAAACACCATATATTTT. This encodes CASSVTTAGGNTIYF.

The chain is built from TRBV9 and TRBJ2-1; weak D call: TRBD2 (6 bases). Trimming pared 0 bases from V and 8 bases from J, leaving 24 bases between. The CDR3 is 18 residues long. The germline gives CDR1 SGDLS, CDR2 YYNGEE. DNA for the CDR3: TGTGCCAGCAGCGTAGGTTTGTCCGGGACTGGGGCCTTTTATGAGCAGTTCTTC. This codes for CASSVGLSGTGAFYEQFF.

The chain uses TRBV27 and TRBJ2-3; D is tentatively TRBD1 or TRBD2 (7 bases each). The V end was cut by 7 bases, the J end by 3 bases, with 17 bases between. Germline CDR1 reads MNHEY; CDR2 reads SMNVEV (reference sequence). CDR3 length: 15 residues. Here the CDR3 DNA reads TGTGCCAGCAACCCGGGCAGGGGGGGGACAGATACGCAGTATTTT. Its protein is CASNPGRGGTDTQYF.

The chain uses TRBV9 and TRBJ2-7, with 10 bases lining up with TRBD1. Unmatched junction bases numbered 9, after V lost 2 bases and J lost 7 bases. The CDR3 contains 15 residues. In germline, CDR1 is SGDLS, CDR2 YYNGEE. The CDR3 DNA is TGTGCCAGCAGCGTCGGCGACAGGGGGCAGTGGGAGCAGTACTTC. Translating gives CASSVGDRGQWEQYF.

This clone was observed a handful of times. The chain employs TRBV2 and TRBJ1-2; 10 bases line up with TRBD1. The CDR3 runs to 14 residues. The V and J ends lost 8 bases and 10 bases, in that order; junction bases with no gene match: 13. Germline V gives CDR1 SNHLY, CDR2 FYNNEI. CDR3 residues: CASATRGTGVIYTF. For the CDR3, the DNA is TGTGCCAGCGCCACAAGGGGGACAGGGGTCATCTACACCTTC. Supplemented by reference TRBV2 and TRBJ1-2, the full variable domain reads EPEVTQTPSHQVTQMGQEVILRCVPISNHLYFYWYRQILGQKVEFLVSFYNNEISEKSEIFDDQFSVERPDGSNFTLKIRSTKLEDSAMYFCASATRGTGVIYTFGSGTRLTVV.

The genes are TRBV5-1 and TRBJ2-7, with TRBD1 matching 7 bases. The J segment lost 1 base and the V segment lost 4 bases, leaving 8 bases of the junction unmatched. From germline, CDR1 is SGHRS and CDR2 YFSETQ. The CDR3 totals 15 residues. Here the CDR3 DNA reads TGCGCCAGCAGCGGCACCAGGGGGTCGTCCTACGAGCAGTACTTC. Protein: CASSGTRGSSYEQYF. Full variable domain (outside the CDR3, taken from reference TRBV5-1 and TRBJ2-7): KAGVTQTPRYLIKTRGQQVTLSCSPISGHRSVSWYQQTPGQGLQFLFEYFSETQRNKGNFPGRFSGRQFSNSRSEMNVSTLELGDSALYLCASSGTRGSSYEQYFGPGTRLTVT.

V usage is TRBV5-1 and J usage is TRBJ1-1, with unresolved D. Germline V CDR1 and CDR2: SGHRS, YFSETQ. V was shortened by 0 bases and J by 1 base, with 7 bases between the two germline ends. The CDR3 is 14 amino acids. The CDR3 nucleotides are TGCGCCAGCAGCTTGGCTTGGGCGAACACTGAAGCTTTCTTT. Translated: CASSLAWANTEAFF.

The chain carries TRBV18 and TRBJ1-2; 7 positions match TRBD1. Per germline, CDR1 KGHSH and CDR2 LQKENI. V gave up 3 bases and J gave up 2 bases; unmatched junction bases: 0. The CDR3 loop spans 13 amino acids. CDR3 nucleotides: TGTGCCAGCTCACCGGACAGGAACTATGGCTACACCTTC. Protein sequence: CASSPDRNYGYTF.

V is TRBV6-5 and J is TRBJ1-6, with a possible D match to TRBD1 (6 bases). Germline CDR1 and CDR2: MNHEY and SVGAGI. This CDR3 has 15 residues. Trimming left V 5 bases short and J 7 bases short, with 15 bases between. The DNA for the CDR3 is TGTGCCAGCAGTCCAGATGGACAGCAGAATTCACCCCTCCACTTT. Its translation: CASSPDGQQNSPLHF.

The CDR3: CASQQGSFNYEQYF. In DNA, the CDR3 is TGTGCCAGTCAACAGGGAAGTTTTAACTACGAGCAGTACTTC. J is TRBJ2-7 and V is TRBV6-1; a possible D gene is TRBD1 (6 bases). The CDR3 contains 14 residues. Germline CDR1 reads MNHNS; CDR2 reads SASEGT. Trimming pared 9 bases from V and 3 bases from J, leaving 18 bases between.

V and J are TRBV10-3 and TRBJ2-7, with D perhaps TRBD2 (5 bases). The CDR3 has 13 amino acids. Germline loops: CDR1 ENHRY, CDR2 SYGVKD. Trimming took 10 bases from V and 3 from J, leaving 16 bases between them. The CDR3 sequence is CATTFDGVYEQYF. The CDR3 region has the DNA TGTGCCACGACCTTTGACGGGGTCTACGAGCAGTACTTC.

V and J are TRBV6-6 and TRBJ2-7, with a weak D call TRBD2 (5 bases). V was shortened by 6 bases and J by 2 bases, with 11 bases between the two germline ends. CDR1 MNHNY and CDR2 SVGAGI come from the germline V gene (reference sequence). The CDR3 spans 13 residues. CDR3 in DNA: TGTGCCAGCAGATCACTAGATCCCTACGAGCAGTACTTC. It translates to CASRSLDPYEQYF.

The chain recombines TRBV5-1 with TRBJ2-5; 7 nucleotides match TRBD2. Germline V CDR1 and CDR2: SGHRS, YFSETQ. CDR3 size: 14 residues. The ends lost 0 bases at V and 3 bases at J; junction bases unmatched: 2. The CDR3 bases are TGCGCCAGCAGCTTGGAACGGGGGGAAGAGACCCAGTACTTC. Translating it yields CASSLERGEETQYF.

V gene TRBV20-1 combines with J gene TRBJ2-5, with no clear D. V lost 3 bases, J lost 5 bases, and 7 bases lay in between. From germline, CDR1 is DFQATT and CDR2 SNEGSKA (reference sequence). The CDR3 consists of 11 residues. CDR3 amino acids: CSASVIETQYF. CDR3 DNA sequence: TGCAGTGCTAGTGTAATCGAGACCCAGTACTTC.